A selection of T cell receptor beta chains follows, all from one sample in a study of Tregs in tolerant kidney transplant recipients. Sequencing was performed with immunoSEQ multiplex PCR; in TCRdb, only in-frame clones are kept and a portion is missing. This sample has about 110,000 clones, with 90% found just once. The sequenced sample was CD4+ T cells from blood, obtained before the transplant. These receptors were obtained from a human donor who received a combined kidney and bone marrow transplant. The CDR3 runs from the conserved cysteine through the conserved F or W. Each record gives: V gene, CDR3 length, clone size, D gene, J gene, CDR3 DNA, CDR3 protein. D genes are given only for firm matches. Clone size is not always given. Where it is, it says once, few, many or a class for expanded clones.

v_gene: TRBV4-1
len: 17
abundance: NA
d_gene: TRBD1
j_gene: TRBJ1-5
CDR3nt: TGCGCCAGCAGCCAAGGAGGGTTAGGGGGCTGGAATCAGCCCCAGCATTTT
CDR3aa: CASSQGGLGGWNQPQHF

v_gene: TRBV4-1
len: 13
abundance: NA
d_gene: NA
j_gene: TRBJ1-4
CDR3nt: TGCGCCAGCTCCCTGGGGCTTAATGAAAAACTGTTTTTT
CDR3aa: CASSLGLNEKLFF

v_gene: TRBV29-1
len: 13
abundance: NA
d_gene: NA
j_gene: TRBJ2-3
CDR3nt: TGCAGCGTTGTACCCCAACTTCGAGATACGCAGTATTTT
CDR3aa: CSVVPQLRDTQYF

v_gene: TRBV7-2
len: 15
abundance: NA
d_gene: TRBD2
j_gene: TRBJ2-1
CDR3nt: TGTGCCAGCAGCTTAGTGGGACTACTGAAGAATGAGCAGTTCTTC
CDR3aa: CASSLVGLLKNEQFF

v_gene: TRBV7-2
len: 17
abundance: NA
d_gene: TRBD2
j_gene: TRBJ2-3
CDR3nt: TGTGCCAGCAGCTCGGGACTAGCGGGGTCCTTCACAGATACGCAGTATTTT
CDR3aa: CASSSGLAGSFTDTQYF

v_gene: TRBV7-2
len: 15
abundance: NA
d_gene: NA
j_gene: TRBJ2-3
CDR3nt: TGTGCCAGCAGCTTAGACTACTTGAGCACAGATACGCAGTATTTT
CDR3aa: CASSLDYLSTDTQYF

v_gene: TRBV4-2
len: 15
abundance: NA
d_gene: NA
j_gene: TRBJ1-5
CDR3nt: TGTGCCAGCAGCCAAAGGGTCGGGGGCAATCAGCCCCAGCATTTT
CDR3aa: CASSQRVGGNQPQHF

v_gene: TRBV10-3
len: 17
abundance: NA
d_gene: TRBD1
j_gene: TRBJ1-4
CDR3nt: TGTGCCACCAGGGGGACAGGGGGCCGCCTAAATAATGAAAAACTGTTTTTT
CDR3aa: CATRGTGGRLNNEKLFF

v_gene: TRBV6-5
len: 16
abundance: NA
d_gene: TRBD1
j_gene: TRBJ2-5
CDR3nt: TGTGCCAGCAGTTACTCCGGCGGGACAGGGCTCGAGACCCAGTACTTC
CDR3aa: CASSYSGGTGLETQYF

v_gene: TRBV10-1
len: 17
abundance: NA
d_gene: TRBD2
j_gene: TRBJ2-7
CDR3nt: TGCGCCAGCTGGGGCACTAGCGGGAGATTAAGCTCCTACGAGCAGTACTTC
CDR3aa: CASWGTSGRLSSYEQYF

v_gene: TRBV5-6
len: 14
abundance: NA
d_gene: NA
j_gene: TRBJ1-3
CDR3nt: TGTGCCAGCAGCTGGGCCTACTCTGGAAACACCATATATTTT
CDR3aa: CASSWAYSGNTIYF

v_gene: TRBV28
len: 13
abundance: NA
d_gene: NA
j_gene: TRBJ2-7
CDR3nt: TGTGCCAGCAGTTTGAAGGGGGCCTACGAGCAGTACTTC
CDR3aa: CASSLKGAYEQYF

v_gene: TRBV19
len: 14
abundance: NA
d_gene: TRBD1
j_gene: TRBJ2-3
CDR3nt: TGTGCCAGTAGTATCGGGACAGGGCCAGATACGCAGTATTTT
CDR3aa: CASSIGTGPDTQYF

v_gene: TRBV9
len: 13
abundance: NA
d_gene: NA
j_gene: TRBJ2-7
CDR3nt: TGTGCCAGCAGCCGAGGACACTCCTACGAGCAGTACTTC
CDR3aa: CASSRGHSYEQYF

v_gene: TRBV6-1
len: 15
abundance: NA
d_gene: NA
j_gene: TRBJ1-2
CDR3nt: TGTGCCAGCAGTGACCAACTTCGACAGTCCTATGGCTACACCTTC
CDR3aa: CASSDQLRQSYGYTF

v_gene: TRBV2
len: 12
abundance: NA
d_gene: NA
j_gene: TRBJ2-1
CDR3nt: TGTGCCAGCAGTGAACAGGACAATGAGCAGTTCTTC
CDR3aa: CASSEQDNEQFF

v_gene: TRBV6-5
len: 12
abundance: few
d_gene: NA
j_gene: TRBJ2-7
CDR3nt: TGTGCCAGCAGTTTCGCGGGGCACGAGCAGTACTTC
CDR3aa: CASSFAGHEQYF

v_gene: TRBV29-1
len: 14
abundance: NA
d_gene: NA
j_gene: TRBJ2-5
CDR3nt: TGCAGCGTTGTGGGGCTCCGGGCTAAAGAGACCCAGTACTTC
CDR3aa: CSVVGLRAKETQYF

v_gene: TRBV10-1
len: 14
abundance: NA
d_gene: NA
j_gene: TRBJ2-3
CDR3nt: TGCGCCAGCAGTCCGGCGGGGGCACCAGATACGCAGTATTTT
CDR3aa: CASSPAGAPDTQYF

v_gene: TRBV18
len: 15
abundance: NA
d_gene: NA
j_gene: TRBJ1-5
CDR3nt: TGTGCCAGCTCACCCCAAGCCGGGGTACTTCAGCCCCAGCATTTT
CDR3aa: CASSPQAGVLQPQHF

v_gene: TRBV10-3
len: 14
abundance: NA
d_gene: TRBD1
j_gene: TRBJ2-7
CDR3nt: TGTGCCATCAGTGGGGCGACAGGGGACTACGAGCAGTACTTC
CDR3aa: CAISGATGDYEQYF

v_gene: TRBV2
len: 16
abundance: NA
d_gene: TRBD2
j_gene: TRBJ2-1
CDR3nt: TGTGCCAGCAGGGATCTGATCCAGCGGGGGACCGATGAGCAGTTCTTC
CDR3aa: CASRDLIQRGTDEQFF

v_gene: TRBV2
len: 14
abundance: NA
d_gene: TRBD1
j_gene: TRBJ1-1
CDR3nt: TGTGCCAGCAGTTCGGACAGGGGAAACCCTGAAGCTTTCTTT
CDR3aa: CASSSDRGNPEAFF

v_gene: TRBV29-1
len: 14
abundance: once
d_gene: NA
j_gene: TRBJ1-2
CDR3nt: TGCAGCGTTGAAGGAGGTTGGGGGGTGAATGGCTACACCTTC
CDR3aa: CSVEGGWGVNGYTF

v_gene: TRBV7-2
len: 15
abundance: once
d_gene: NA
j_gene: TRBJ2-2
CDR3nt: TGTGCCAGCAGCTCACAGGGTTTGGACACCGGGGAGCTGTTTTTT
CDR3aa: CASSSQGLDTGELFF

v_gene: TRBV10-2
len: 15
abundance: NA
d_gene: TRBD2
j_gene: TRBJ2-1
CDR3nt: TGCGCCAGCAGTGGGGGGAGACTAGCGGACAATGAGCAGTTCTTC
CDR3aa: CASSGGRLADNEQFF

v_gene: TRBV10-3
len: 14
abundance: NA
d_gene: TRBD1
j_gene: TRBJ2-5
CDR3nt: TGTGCCATCAGGTCGGACAGGGCGGGAAAGACCCAGTACTTC
CDR3aa: CAIRSDRAGKTQYF

v_gene: TRBV5-4
len: 16
abundance: NA
d_gene: TRBD2
j_gene: TRBJ2-3
CDR3nt: TGTGCCAGCAGTTTGAGACTAGCGGGACGCACAGATACGCAGTATTTT
CDR3aa: CASSLRLAGRTDTQYF

v_gene: TRBV7-7
len: 14
abundance: NA
d_gene: TRBD1
j_gene: TRBJ2-5
CDR3nt: TGTGCCAGCAGCTTAGACAGGGGTGGCGAGACCCAGTACTTC
CDR3aa: CASSLDRGGETQYF

v_gene: TRBV5-1
len: 15
abundance: NA
d_gene: TRBD2
j_gene: TRBJ2-1
CDR3nt: TGCGCCAGCAGCGGAGCGGGGGGGCCAGAAAATGAGCAGTTCTTC
CDR3aa: CASSGAGGPENEQFF

v_gene: TRBV19
len: 16
abundance: NA
d_gene: TRBD1
j_gene: TRBJ2-5
CDR3nt: TGTGCCAGTAGTATAGTCACCGGGACAGGGGAGGAGACCCAGTACTTC
CDR3aa: CASSIVTGTGEETQYF

v_gene: TRBV19
len: 14
abundance: NA
d_gene: NA
j_gene: TRBJ2-7
CDR3nt: TGTGCCAGTAGCGGGACTCTCGGTGGATACGAGCAGTACTTC
CDR3aa: CASSGTLGGYEQYF

v_gene: TRBV6-5
len: 15
abundance: NA
d_gene: NA
j_gene: TRBJ2-2
CDR3nt: TGTGCCAGCAGCCGTGGGCAGGGGCGGACCGGGGAGCTGTTTTTT
CDR3aa: CASSRGQGRTGELFF

v_gene: TRBV28
len: 15
abundance: NA
d_gene: NA
j_gene: TRBJ1-5
CDR3nt: TGTGCCAGCACTCCGAGGGCCCGCGGCAATCAGCCCCAGCATTTT
CDR3aa: CASTPRARGNQPQHF

v_gene: TRBV27
len: 16
abundance: NA
d_gene: TRBD2
j_gene: TRBJ2-1
CDR3nt: TGTGCCAGCAGTAGAGGTAGCGGGAGGCGGGGGCATGAGCAGTTCTTC
CDR3aa: CASSRGSGRRGHEQFF

v_gene: TRBV5-4
len: 15
abundance: NA
d_gene: NA
j_gene: TRBJ1-3
CDR3nt: TGTGCCAGCAGTCTCCCAGGCCACTCTGGAAACACCATATATTTT
CDR3aa: CASSLPGHSGNTIYF